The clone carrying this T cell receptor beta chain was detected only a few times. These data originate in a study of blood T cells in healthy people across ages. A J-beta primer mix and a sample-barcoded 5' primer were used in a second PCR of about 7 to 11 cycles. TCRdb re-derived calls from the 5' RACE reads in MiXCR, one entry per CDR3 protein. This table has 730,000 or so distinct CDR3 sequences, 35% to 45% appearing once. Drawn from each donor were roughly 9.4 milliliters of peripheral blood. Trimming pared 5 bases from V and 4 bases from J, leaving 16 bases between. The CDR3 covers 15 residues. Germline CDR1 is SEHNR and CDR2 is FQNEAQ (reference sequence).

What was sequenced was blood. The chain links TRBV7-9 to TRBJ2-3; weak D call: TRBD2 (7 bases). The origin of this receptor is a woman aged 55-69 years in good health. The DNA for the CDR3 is TGTGCCAGCAGCCCACTAAGGGGGGGCCCAGATACGCAGTATTTT. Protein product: CASSPLRGGPDTQYF. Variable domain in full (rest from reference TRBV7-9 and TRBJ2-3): DTGVSQNPRHKITKRGQNVTFRCDPISEHNRLYWYRQTLGQGPEFLTYFQNEAQLEKSRLLSDRFSAERPKGSFSTLEIQRTEQGDSAMYLCASSPLRGGPDTQYFGPGTRLTVL.